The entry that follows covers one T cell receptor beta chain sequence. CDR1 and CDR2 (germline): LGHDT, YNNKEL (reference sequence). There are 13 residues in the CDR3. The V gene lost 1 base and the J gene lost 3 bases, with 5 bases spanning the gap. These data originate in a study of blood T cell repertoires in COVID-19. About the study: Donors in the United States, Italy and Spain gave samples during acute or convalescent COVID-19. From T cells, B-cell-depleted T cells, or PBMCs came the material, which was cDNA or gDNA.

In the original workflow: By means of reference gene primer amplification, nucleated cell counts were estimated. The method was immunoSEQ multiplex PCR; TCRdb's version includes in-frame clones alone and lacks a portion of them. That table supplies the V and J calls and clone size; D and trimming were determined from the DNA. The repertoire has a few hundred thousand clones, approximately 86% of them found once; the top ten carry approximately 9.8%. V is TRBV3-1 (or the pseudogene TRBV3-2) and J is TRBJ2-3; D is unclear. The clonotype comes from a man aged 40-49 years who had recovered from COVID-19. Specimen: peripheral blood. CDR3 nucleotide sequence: TGTGCCAGCAGCCAAGGTCGGACAGATACGCAGTATTTT. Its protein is CASSQGRTDTQYF.